What follows are 11 T cell receptor beta chains derived from one specimen sequenced in a study of blood T cell repertoires in COVID-19. Clones were read by immunoSEQ multiplex PCR, and TCRdb kept only the in-frame ones, dropping some. The table records 150,000 or so clones, approximately 80% of them present only once. The sequencing input was peripheral blood. The receptors derive from a man between 60 and 75 years old with acute or convalescent COVID-19.

This clone was seen a handful of times. The chain couples TRBV29-1 to TRBJ1-1, with 9 bases aligning to TRBD1. Trimming cost V 8 bases and J 1 base; bases outside gene matches: 2. The CDR3 loop spans 12 amino acids. Looked up from germline, CDR1 is SQVTM and CDR2 is ANQGSEA. This chain's CDR3 is CSLGQGNTEAFF. The CDR3 nucleotides read TGCAGCTTGGGACAGGGGAACACTGAAGCTTTCTTT.

DNA for the CDR3: TGTGCCTGGGCGCCAGGGGGCGGAGGCTACACCTTC. Translation gives CAWAPGGGGYTF. V usage is TRBV30 and J usage is TRBJ1-2, with 8 bases aligning to TRBD1. The CDR3 runs 12 residues. Germline V gene data show CDR1 as GTSNPN and CDR2 as SVGIG (reference sequence). V shed 5 bases, J shed 8 bases, and the junction held 7 bases outside the gene matches.

The chain recombines TRBV7-8 with TRBJ1-3; 7 positions match TRBD1. There are 18 residues in the CDR3. V lost 0 bases to trimming and J lost 0 bases; unmatched junction nucleotides: 8. Germline V CDR1 and CDR2: SGHVS, FQNEAQ. The DNA for the CDR3 is TGTGCCAGCAGCTTAGCGGGTTTTGGGACAGCCTCTGGAAACACCATATATTTT. Translated, it gives CASSLAGFGTASGNTIYF.

V and J are TRBV7-3 and TRBJ2-5; possible D gene TRBD1, 6 bases. With 5 bases removed from V and 5 bases from J, the gap between germline ends came to 18 bases. Germline V lookup: CDR1 SGHTA, CDR2 FQGTGA. The CDR3 is 15 residues long. CDR3 amino acids: CASSRIPTGRETQYF. The CDR3 DNA is TGTGCCAGCAGCCGGATTCCGACAGGTCGGGAGACCCAGTACTTC.

This clone appeared once. The V call is TRBV24-1, the J call TRBJ2-1; 9 nucleotides align to TRBD1. The CDR3 sequence is 15 residues long. V lost 9 bases and J lost 5; bases outside the gene matches: 10. CDR1 and CDR2 (germline): KGHDR, SFDVKD. The CDR3: CATSAGTGFHNEQFF. DNA of the CDR3: TGTGCCACCTCCGCCGGGACAGGGTTCCACAATGAGCAGTTCTTC.

The chain carries TRBV27 and TRBJ2-4, with 9 bases aligning to TRBD2. The CDR3 sequence is 14 residues long. V was pared by 5 bases and J by 8 bases, with 7 bases of the junction left unmatched. CDR1 is MNHEY and CDR2 is SMNVEV in the germline V gene (reference sequence). CDR3 in amino acids: CASSPGTSRYIQYF. The CDR3 nucleotides read TGTGCCAGCAGTCCGGGGACTAGCCGGTACATTCAGTACTTC.

The V and J genes are TRBV4-3 and TRBJ1-2; TRBD1 agrees at 7 bases. The CDR3 has 15 amino acids. CDR1 and CDR2 from the germline V gene are LGHNA and YSLEER. V dropped 2 bases and J dropped 8; count of bases not matched to a gene: 11. Written as DNA, the CDR3 is TGCGCCAGCAGCCAACTGATGACAGGGAGTCTAGGCTACACCTTC. Amino acid sequence: CASSQLMTGSLGYTF.

This clone was observed once. The rearrangement links TRBV27 to TRBJ1-2, with unresolved D. The V and J ends lost 5 bases and 4 bases respectively, with 14 bases between them. The CDR3 contains 14 residues. Germline assignment: CDR1 MNHEY and CDR2 SMNVEV (reference sequence). The CDR3 protein is CASSPPPPGYGYTF. The CDR3 nucleotides are TGTGCCAGCAGTCCTCCCCCGCCGGGCTATGGCTACACCTTC.

V and J are TRBV11-2 and TRBJ2-7, with D perhaps TRBD1 (6 bases). Germline CDR1 and CDR2: SGHAT and FQNNGV. The CDR3 is 15 amino acids. The V gene lost 4 bases and the J gene lost 6 bases, with 19 bases spanning the gap. CDR3 residues: CASSSLTGRGGEQYF. The CDR3 DNA is TGTGCCAGCAGCTCGCTTACAGGGAGAGGCGGCGAGCAGTACTTC. The variable domain in full, completed from reference TRBV11-2 and TRBJ2-7, reads EAGVAQSPRYKIIEKRQSVAFWCNPISGHATLYWYQQILGQGPKLLIQFQNNGVVDDSQLPKDRFSAERLKGVDSTLKIQPAKLEDSAVYLCASSSLTGRGGEQYFGPGTRLTVT.

The chain combines TRBV18 with TRBJ1-5, with 11 bases matching TRBD1. The germline V gene has CDR1 KGHSH and CDR2 LQKENI. This CDR3 comprises 15 residues. The junction had 4 bases not matched to a gene; V was cut back by 6 bases and J by 3 bases. CDR3 in amino acids: CASSRTGGSNQPQHF. The CDR3 DNA follows: TGTGCCAGCTCGCGGACAGGGGGCTCCAATCAGCCCCAGCATTTT. The variable domain in full, completed from reference TRBV18 and TRBJ1-5, reads NAGVMQNPRHLVRRRGQEARLRCSPMKGHSHVYWYRQLPEEGLKFMVYLQKENIIDESGMPKERFSAEFPKEGPSILRIQQVVRGDSAAYFCASSRTGGSNQPQHFGDGTRLSIL.

This clone occurred a few times. The CDR3: CASRVAAGANLGNSPLHF. The CDR3 region has the DNA TGTGCCAGCCGAGTAGCGGCGGGGGCGAATCTTGGAAATTCACCCCTCCACTTT. The chain joins TRBV2 to TRBJ1-6; maybe TRBD1 (6 bases). This CDR3 contains 18 residues. Germline CDR1 SNHLY, CDR2 FYNNEI. The V end was cut by 8 bases, the J end by 7 bases, with 27 bases between.